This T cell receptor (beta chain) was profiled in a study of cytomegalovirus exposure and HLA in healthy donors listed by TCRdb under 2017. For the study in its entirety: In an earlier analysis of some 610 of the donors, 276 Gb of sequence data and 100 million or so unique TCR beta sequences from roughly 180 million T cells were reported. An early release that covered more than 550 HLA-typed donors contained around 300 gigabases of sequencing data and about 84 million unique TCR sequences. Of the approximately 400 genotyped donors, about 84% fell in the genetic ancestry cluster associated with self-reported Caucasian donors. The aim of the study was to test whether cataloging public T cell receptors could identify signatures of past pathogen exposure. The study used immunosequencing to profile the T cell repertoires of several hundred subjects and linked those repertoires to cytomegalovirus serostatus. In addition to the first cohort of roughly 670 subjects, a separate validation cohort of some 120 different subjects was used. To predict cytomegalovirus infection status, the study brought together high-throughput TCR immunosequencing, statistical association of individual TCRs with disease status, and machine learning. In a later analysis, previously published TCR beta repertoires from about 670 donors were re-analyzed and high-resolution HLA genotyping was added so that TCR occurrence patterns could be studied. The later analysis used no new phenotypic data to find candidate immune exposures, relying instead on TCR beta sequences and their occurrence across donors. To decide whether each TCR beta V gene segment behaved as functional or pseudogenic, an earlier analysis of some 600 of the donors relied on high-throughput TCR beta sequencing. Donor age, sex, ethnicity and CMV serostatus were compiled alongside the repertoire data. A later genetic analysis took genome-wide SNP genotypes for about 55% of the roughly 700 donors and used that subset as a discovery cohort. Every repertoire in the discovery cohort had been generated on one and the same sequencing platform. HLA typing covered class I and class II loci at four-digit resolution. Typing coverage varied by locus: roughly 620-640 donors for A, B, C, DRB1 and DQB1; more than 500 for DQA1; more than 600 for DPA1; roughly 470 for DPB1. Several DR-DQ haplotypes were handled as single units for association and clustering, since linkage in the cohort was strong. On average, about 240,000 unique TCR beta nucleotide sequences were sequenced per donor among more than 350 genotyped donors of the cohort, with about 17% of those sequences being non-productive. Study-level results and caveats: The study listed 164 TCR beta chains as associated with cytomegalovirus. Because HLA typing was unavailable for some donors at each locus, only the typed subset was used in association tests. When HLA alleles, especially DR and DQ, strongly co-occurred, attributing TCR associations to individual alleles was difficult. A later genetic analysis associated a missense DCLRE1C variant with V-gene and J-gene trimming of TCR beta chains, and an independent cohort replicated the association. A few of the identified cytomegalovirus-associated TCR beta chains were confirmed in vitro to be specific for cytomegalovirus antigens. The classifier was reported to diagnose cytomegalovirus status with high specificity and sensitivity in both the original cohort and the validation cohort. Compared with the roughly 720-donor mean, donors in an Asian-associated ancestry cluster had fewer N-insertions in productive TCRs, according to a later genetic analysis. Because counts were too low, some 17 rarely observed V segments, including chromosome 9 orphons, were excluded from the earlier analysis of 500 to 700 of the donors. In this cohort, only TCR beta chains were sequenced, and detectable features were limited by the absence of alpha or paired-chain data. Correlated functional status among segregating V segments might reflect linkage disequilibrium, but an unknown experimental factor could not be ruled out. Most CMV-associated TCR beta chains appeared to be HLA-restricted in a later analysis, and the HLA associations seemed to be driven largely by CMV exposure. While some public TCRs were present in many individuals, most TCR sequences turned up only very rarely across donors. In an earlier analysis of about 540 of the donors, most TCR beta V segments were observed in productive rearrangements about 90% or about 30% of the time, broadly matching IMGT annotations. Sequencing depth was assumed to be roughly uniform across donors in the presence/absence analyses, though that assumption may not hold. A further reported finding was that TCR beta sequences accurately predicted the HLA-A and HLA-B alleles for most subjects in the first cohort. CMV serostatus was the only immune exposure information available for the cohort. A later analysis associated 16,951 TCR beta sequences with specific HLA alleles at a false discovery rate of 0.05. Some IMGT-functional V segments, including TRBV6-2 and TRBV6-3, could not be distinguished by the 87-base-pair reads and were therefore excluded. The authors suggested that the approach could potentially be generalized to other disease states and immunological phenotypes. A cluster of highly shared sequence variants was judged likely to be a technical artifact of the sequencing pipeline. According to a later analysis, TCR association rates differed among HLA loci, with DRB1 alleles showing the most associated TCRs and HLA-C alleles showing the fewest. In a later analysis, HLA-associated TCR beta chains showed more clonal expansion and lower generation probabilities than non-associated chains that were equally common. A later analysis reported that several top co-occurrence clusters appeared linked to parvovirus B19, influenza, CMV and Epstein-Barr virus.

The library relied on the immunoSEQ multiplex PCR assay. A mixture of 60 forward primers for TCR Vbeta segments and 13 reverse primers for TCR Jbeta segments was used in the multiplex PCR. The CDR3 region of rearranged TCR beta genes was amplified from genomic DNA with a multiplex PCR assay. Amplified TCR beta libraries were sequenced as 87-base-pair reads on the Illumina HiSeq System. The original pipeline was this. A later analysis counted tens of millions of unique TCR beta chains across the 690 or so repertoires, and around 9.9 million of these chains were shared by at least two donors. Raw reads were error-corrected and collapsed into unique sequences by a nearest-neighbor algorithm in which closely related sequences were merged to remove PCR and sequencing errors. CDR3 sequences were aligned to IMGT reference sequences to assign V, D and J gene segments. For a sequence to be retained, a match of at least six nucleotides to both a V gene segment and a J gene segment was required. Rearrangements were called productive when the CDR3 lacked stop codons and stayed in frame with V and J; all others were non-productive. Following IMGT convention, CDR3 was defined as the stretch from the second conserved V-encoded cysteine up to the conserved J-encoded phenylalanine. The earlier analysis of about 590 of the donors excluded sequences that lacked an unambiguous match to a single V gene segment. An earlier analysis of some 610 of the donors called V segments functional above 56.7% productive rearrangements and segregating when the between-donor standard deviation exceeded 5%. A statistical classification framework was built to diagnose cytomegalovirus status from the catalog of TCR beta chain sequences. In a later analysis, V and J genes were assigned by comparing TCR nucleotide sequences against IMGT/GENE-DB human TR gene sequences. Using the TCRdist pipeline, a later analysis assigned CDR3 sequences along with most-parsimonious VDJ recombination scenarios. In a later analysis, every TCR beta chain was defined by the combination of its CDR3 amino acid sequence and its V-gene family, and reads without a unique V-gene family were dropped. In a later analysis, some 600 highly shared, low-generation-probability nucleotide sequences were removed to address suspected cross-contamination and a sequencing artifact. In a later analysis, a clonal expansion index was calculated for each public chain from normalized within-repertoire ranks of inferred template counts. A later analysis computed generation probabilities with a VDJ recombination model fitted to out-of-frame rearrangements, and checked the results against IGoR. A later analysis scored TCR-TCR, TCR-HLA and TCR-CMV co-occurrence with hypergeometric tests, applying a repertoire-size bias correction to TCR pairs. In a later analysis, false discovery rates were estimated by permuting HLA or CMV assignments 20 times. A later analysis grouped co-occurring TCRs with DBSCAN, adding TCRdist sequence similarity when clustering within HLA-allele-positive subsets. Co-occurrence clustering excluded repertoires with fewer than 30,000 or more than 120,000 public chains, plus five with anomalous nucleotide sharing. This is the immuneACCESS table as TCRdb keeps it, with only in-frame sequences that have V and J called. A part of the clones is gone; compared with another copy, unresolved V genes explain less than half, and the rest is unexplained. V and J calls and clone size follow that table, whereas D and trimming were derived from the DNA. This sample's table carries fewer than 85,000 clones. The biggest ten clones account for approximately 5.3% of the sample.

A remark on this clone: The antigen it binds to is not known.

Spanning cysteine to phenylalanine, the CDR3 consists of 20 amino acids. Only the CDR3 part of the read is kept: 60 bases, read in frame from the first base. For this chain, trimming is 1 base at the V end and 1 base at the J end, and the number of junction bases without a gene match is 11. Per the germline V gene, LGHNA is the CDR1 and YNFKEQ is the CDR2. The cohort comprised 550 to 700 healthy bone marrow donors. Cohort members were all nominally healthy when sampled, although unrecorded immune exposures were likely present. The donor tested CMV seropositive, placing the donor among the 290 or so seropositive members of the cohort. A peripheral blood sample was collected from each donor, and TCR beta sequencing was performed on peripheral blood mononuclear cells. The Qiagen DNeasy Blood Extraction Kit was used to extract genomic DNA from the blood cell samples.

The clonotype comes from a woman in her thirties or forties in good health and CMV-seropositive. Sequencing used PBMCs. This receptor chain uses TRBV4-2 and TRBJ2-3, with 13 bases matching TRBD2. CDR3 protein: CASSQAGTSGGVWGTDTQYF. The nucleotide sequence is TGTGCCAGCAGCCAAGCCGGAACTAGCGGGGGGGTGTGGGGCACAGATACGCAGTATTTT.